The 19 T cell receptor beta chains below were found in one sample sequenced in a study of somatic reversion in DOCK8 deficiency. Using EuroClonality-NGS primers, TRB was amplified from roughly 96 ng genomic DNA in one-step amplicon PCR. TCRdb processed the multiplex PCR reads anew with MiXCR; each CDR3 protein has one entry. This table has approximately 2,500 distinct CDR3 sequences, around a quarter appearing once. Sequencing was carried out using peripheral blood. The receptors come from a human donor in good health.

J is TRBJ2-7 and V is TRBV20-1, with 7 bases matching TRBD1. Germline CDR1 reads DFQATT; CDR2 reads SNEGSKA (reference sequence). This CDR3 has 14 residues. The V segment lost 6 bases and the J segment 0 bases; nucleotides outside the gene matches: 8. As DNA, the CDR3 is TGCAGTGCAAAAAAGGGGGCAGGCTCCTACGAGCAGTACTTC. It translates to CSAKKGAGSYEQYF.

The genes are TRBV19 and TRBJ1-6; TRBD1 might be the D (5 bases). The V end was cut by 6 bases, the J end by 7 bases, with 16 bases between. The CDR3 runs to 15 residues. The germline V gene has CDR1 LNHDA and CDR2 SQIVND (reference sequence). The CDR3 region has the DNA TGTGCCAGTAGAACGCGAAGGGACGGAAATTCACCCCTCCACTTT. As protein: CASRTRRDGNSPLHF.

This clonotype has only a few counts. The rearrangement uses TRBV30 and TRBJ2-5; no definite D call. The CDR3 contains 12 residues. The V end was cut by 5 bases, the J end by 3 bases, with 10 bases between. Germline loops: CDR1 GTSNPN, CDR2 SVGIG (reference sequence). CDR3 residues: CAWGWIEETQYF. The DNA for the CDR3 is TGTGCCTGGGGGTGGATCGAAGAGACCCAGTACTTC.

This clonotype was picked up one time. This sequence joins TRBV24-1 and TRBJ1-1; 9 nucleotides align to TRBD1. Unmatched junction bases numbered 0, after V lost 7 bases and J lost 4 bases. This CDR3 has 12 amino acids. CDR1 and CDR2 from the germline V gene are KGHDR and SFDVKD. CDR3 coding DNA: TGTGCCACCAGGGACAGGGGCACTGAAGCTTTCTTT. It codes for CATRDRGTEAFF.

This clonotype was recorded a few times. A much larger clone lies one base from this, so it may be a read error. The chain combines TRBV30 with TRBJ1-3; TRBD1 agrees at 7 bases. Per the germline V gene, CDR1 is GTSNPN and CDR2 is SVGIG (reference sequence). This CDR3 contains 19 residues. CDR3 DNA: TGTGCCTGGAGTGTATGGGGGGGACAGCTCGAATTCTCTGGAAACACCGTATATTTT. Translating gives CAWSVWGGQLEFSGNTVYF.

This clonotype is labeled medium-sized. The gene calls are TRBV20-1 and TRBJ1-5; 9 bases are a match to TRBD1. After removal of 6 bases from V and 6 bases from J, the junction contained 6 bases not matched to a gene. The CDR3 has 13 amino acids. From germline, CDR1 is DFQATT and CDR2 SNEGSKA (reference sequence). In DNA form, the CDR3 reads TGCAGTGCCAACAGGGGGCCGAGTCAGCCCCAGCATTTT. Translating gives CSANRGPSQPQHF.

In its sample, this clonotype was seen a few times. The chain links TRBV4-3 to TRBJ1-2; D may be TRBD1 (5 bases). Looked up from germline, CDR1 is LGHNA and CDR2 is YSLEER. CDR3 size: 17 residues. Trimming cost V 0 bases and J 0 bases, with 14 bases left between them. The CDR3: CASSQDWSGTANYGYTF. DNA of the CDR3: TGCGCCAGCAGCCAAGATTGGTCGGGGACGGCTAACTATGGCTACACCTTC.

This clonotype is termed large. The chain is built from TRBV19 and TRBJ1-1; D not certain. V dropped 5 bases and J dropped 4 bases, with 11 bases sitting between them. Looked up from germline, CDR1 is LNHDA and CDR2 is SQIVND (reference sequence). This CDR3 has 13 residues. This CDR3 reads CASSWGTGTEAFF. Here the CDR3 DNA reads TGTGCCAGTAGTTGGGGTACCGGCACTGAAGCTTTCTTT. The entire variable domain, with the rest obtained from reference TRBV19 and TRBJ1-1, is as follows: DGGITQSPKYLFRKEGQNVTLSCEQNLNHDAMYWYRQDPGQGLRLIYYSQIVNDFQKGDIAEGYSVSREKKESFPLTVTSAQKNPTAFYLCASSWGTGTEAFFGQGTRLTVV.

This clonotype was seen only a few times. The gene calls are TRBV3-1 and TRBJ2-7; 9 bases line up with TRBD2. This CDR3 contains 17 residues. The germline CDR1 and CDR2 sequences are LGHDT and YNNKEL (reference sequence). V lost 4 bases, J lost 0 bases, and 10 bases stayed unmatched. CDR3 coding DNA: TGTGCCAGCAGCCCTCACTTTATAGCGGGAGTCTCCTACGAGCAGTACTTC. Its translation is CASSPHFIAGVSYEQYF.

The V and J genes are TRBV5-1 and TRBJ2-1; unclear D gene. V was cut by 6 bases and J by 4 bases, with 14 bases left in between. CDR1 and CDR2 from the germline V gene are SGHRS and YFSETQ. The CDR3 extends over 14 amino acids. The CDR3 spells CASNPGNYYNEQFF. CDR3 coding DNA: TGCGCCAGCAACCCCGGCAACTATTACAATGAGCAGTTCTTC.

This clonotype has only a few counts. V gene TRBV7-9 combines with J gene TRBJ1-5; unclear D gene. The CDR3 extends over 14 amino acids. V lost 2 bases to trimming and J lost 3 bases, with 8 bases between them. The V gene's germline CDR1 is SEHNR and CDR2 FQNEAQ (reference sequence). CDR3 sequence: CASSLYDHNQPQHF. CDR3 DNA: TGTGCCAGCAGCTTATATGACCACAATCAGCCCCAGCATTTT.

This clonotype occurred a few times. The J gene is TRBJ2-1, the V gene TRBV20-1; TRBD2 matches at 13 bases. The CDR3 has 15 amino acids. From germline, CDR1 is DFQATT and CDR2 SNEGSKA (reference sequence). After removal of 6 bases from V and 3 bases from J, the junction contained 5 bases not matched to a gene. CDR3 loop: CSAKGTSGVYNEQFF. The CDR3, as DNA: TGCAGTGCCAAAGGGACTAGCGGGGTCTACAATGAGCAGTTCTTC.

In its sample, this clonotype is medium-sized. The V gene is TRBV15, the J gene TRBJ1-1; D is unclear. The germline CDR1 and CDR2 sequences are LNHNV and YYDKDF (reference sequence). The CDR3 has 13 residues. The ends were cut back, 3 bases at V and 1 base at J, with 6 bases in the middle. The CDR3 nucleotides read TGTGCCACCAGCAGTAGGGAGAACACTGAAGCTTTCTTT. This translates into CATSSRENTEAFF.

The chain employs TRBV5-1 and TRBJ1-2, with a possible D match to TRBD1 (6 bases). V lost 2 bases and J 4 bases, leaving 21 bases between the germline ends. The CDR3 extends over 17 amino acids. Looked up from germline, CDR1 is SGHRS and CDR2 is YFSETQ. In nucleotides, the CDR3 is TGCGCCAGCAGCTTCGGGGGTATTACGGGGGGCAGCTATGGCTACACCTTC. Protein: CASSFGGITGGSYGYTF.

This clonotype was recorded a few times. This chain uses TRBV3-1 with TRBJ2-7, with 9 bases lining up with TRBD1. CDR1 LGHDT and CDR2 YNNKEL come from the germline V gene (reference sequence). V dropped 3 bases and J dropped 5; count of bases not matched to a gene: 5. This CDR3 is built from 14 residues. The CDR3 loop reads CASSHKQGAHEQYF. CDR3 DNA: TGTGCCAGCAGCCACAAACAGGGGGCGCACGAGCAGTACTTC.

This clonotype was seen a handful of times. V and J are TRBV27 and TRBJ1-3, with D possibly matching TRBD1 (6 bases). Germline CDR1 is MNHEY and CDR2 is SMNVEV (reference sequence). V dropped 0 bases and J dropped 4 bases, with 10 bases sitting between them. The CDR3 spans 15 residues. As DNA, the CDR3 is TGTGCCAGCAGTTTATCGCCAGGGGCCGGAAACACCATATATTTT. It codes for CASSLSPGAGNTIYF.

This clonotype is categorized as medium-sized. J is TRBJ1-4 and V is TRBV20-1; no reliable D call. Germline V gives CDR1 DFQATT, CDR2 SNEGSKA (reference sequence). Trimming removed 6 bases at V and 0 bases at J, with 8 bases between. The CDR3 sequence is 13 residues long. The CDR3 DNA reads as TGCAGTGCCCTGGGCACAACTAATGAAAAACTGTTTTTT. It translates to CSALGTTNEKLFF.

This clonotype was seen only a few times. The rearrangement joins TRBV6-2 or TRBV6-3 to TRBJ1-4, with 8 bases aligning to TRBD1. This CDR3 is 15 amino acids long. The germline V gene encodes CDR1 MNHEY and CDR2 SVGEGT. V lost 3 bases and J lost 8; bases outside the gene matches: 8. The CDR3 protein is CASSYGRTGYEKLFF. In DNA, the CDR3 is TGTGCCAGCAGTTATGGGAGGACAGGGTACGAAAAACTGTTTTTT.

By sample fraction, this clonotype is medium-sized. The chain combines TRBV19 with TRBJ2-6, with D perhaps given as TRBD1 or TRBD2 (5 bases each). V lost 3 bases and J lost 4, with 13 bases in between. Germline values: CDR1 LNHDA, CDR2 SQIVND (reference sequence). The CDR3 loop spans 16 amino acids. The CDR3 DNA reads as TGTGCCAGTAGTATCAGATCGGGGACCGGGGCCAACGTCCTGACTTTC. It encodes CASSIRSGTGANVLTF.